This TCR beta chain appears in the sequencing data of a study of PD-L1 blockade in urothelial cancer. Time point meaning: pretreatment peripheral blood. Unmatched junction bases numbered 9, after V lost 5 bases and J lost 0 bases. There are 16 residues in the CDR3. Germline lookup yields CDR1 SGHAT and CDR2 FQDESV (reference sequence). This clone came up a few times. TCRdb's copy holds only in-frame clones and misses some; the assay was immunoSEQ multiplex PCR. The sample records tens of thousands of clones, 85% to 90% being singletons. The sequencing used PBMCs, collected around atezolizumab (anti-PD-L1) treatment. The chain has TRBV11-1 and TRBJ2-7; 8 nucleotides match TRBD2. This sequence originates from a man aged 55-75 years with urothelial cancer. CDR3 bases: TGTGCCAGCAGCCCTGGAGCGGGGGAGATCTCCTACGAGCAGTACTTC. Amino acid sequence: CASSPGAGEISYEQYF.